A single T cell receptor (beta chain) is shown here with its context. Its antigen is not identified. The PCR was carried out with 60 Vbeta primers and 13 Jbeta primers. The method was immunoSEQ multiplex PCR; TCRdb's version includes in-frame clones alone and lacks a portion of them. Of about 140,000 clones in the sample, approximately 71% were seen once. This entry is derived from a study of cytomegalovirus exposure and HLA in healthy donors. Study as a whole: Approximately 77 million unique TCRs from HLA-typed donors were held in an early release of data. Across 300 to 400 genotyped donors, about 86% landed in the Caucasian-associated ancestry cluster.

Study-level findings and limits: Common viral pathogens (according to a later analysis) appeared linked to several of the most significant clusters. The listing of 150 to 200 TCR beta chains classed them as cytomegalovirus-associated.

Losses at the gene ends were 1 base for V and 3 bases for J; bases not matched to a gene: 3. The CDR3 length is 15 residues. Germline assignment: CDR1 SGHTA and CDR2 FQGNSA. The specimen sequenced was PBMCs. V is TRBV7-2 and J is TRBJ2-7; TRBD2 aligns across 10 bases. The clonotype originates from a young man in good health and CMV-seropositive. The chain's CDR3 is CASSLVAGGIYEQYF. CDR3 in DNA: TGTGCCAGCAGCTTAGTAGCGGGAGGAATCTACGAGCAGTACTTC.